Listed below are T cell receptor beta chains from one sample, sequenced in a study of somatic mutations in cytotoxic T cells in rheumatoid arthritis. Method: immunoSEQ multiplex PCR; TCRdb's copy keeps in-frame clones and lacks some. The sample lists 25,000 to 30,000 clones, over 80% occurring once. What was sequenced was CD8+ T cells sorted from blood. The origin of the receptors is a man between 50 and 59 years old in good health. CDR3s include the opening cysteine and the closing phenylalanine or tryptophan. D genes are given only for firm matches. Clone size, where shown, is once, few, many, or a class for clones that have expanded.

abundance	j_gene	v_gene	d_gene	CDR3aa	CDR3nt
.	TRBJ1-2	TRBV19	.	CASGEGRGRRRYGYTF	TGTGCCAGCGGAGAAGGGCGGGGAAGAAGAAGATATGGCTACACCTTC
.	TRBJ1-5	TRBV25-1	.	CASSENIDGTNQPQHF	TGTGCCAGCAGTGAAAATATTGACGGAACCAATCAGCCCCAGCATTTT
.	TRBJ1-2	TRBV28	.	CANLPAHYGYTF	TGTGCCAACCTTCCGGCTCACTATGGCTACACCTTC
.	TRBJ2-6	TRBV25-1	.	CASVIRREPGANVLTF	TGTGCCAGCGTAATTCGCAGGGAACCTGGGGCCAACGTCCTGACTTTC
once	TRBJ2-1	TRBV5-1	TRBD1	CASSPRTGQNEQFF	TGCGCCAGCAGCCCAAGGACAGGGCAGAATGAGCAGTTCTTC
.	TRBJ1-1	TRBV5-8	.	CASSLDSYTEAFF	TGTGCCAGCAGCTTGGACAGTTACACTGAAGCTTTCTTT
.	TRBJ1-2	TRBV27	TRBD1	CASSSRQGGGYTF	TGTGCCAGCAGTTCACGACAGGGTGGTGGCTACACCTTC
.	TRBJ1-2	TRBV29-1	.	CSVEESLETNYGYTF	TGCAGCGTTGAAGAATCCCTGGAGACTAACTATGGCTACACCTTC
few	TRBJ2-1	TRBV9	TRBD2	CASSGLAGVYNEQFF	TGTGCCAGCAGCGGACTAGCGGGAGTATACAATGAGCAGTTCTTC
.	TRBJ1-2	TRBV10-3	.	CAISEGLTNYGYTF	TGTGCCATCAGTGAAGGGCTCACTAACTATGGCTACACCTTC
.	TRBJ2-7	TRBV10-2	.	CASSERGRANEQYF	TGCGCCAGCAGTGAAAGGGGGAGGGCCAACGAGCAGTACTTC
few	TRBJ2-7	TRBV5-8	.	CASSLRGYEQYF	TGTGCCAGCAGCTTGAGAGGGTACGAGCAGTACTTC
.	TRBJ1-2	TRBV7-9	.	CASSFQGGAGSYGYTF	TGTGCCAGCAGCTTCCAAGGGGGGGCAGGGAGCTATGGCTACACCTTC
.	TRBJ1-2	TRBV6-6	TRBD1	CASSPDRDDYGYTF	TGTGCCAGCAGTCCGGACAGGGATGACTATGGCTACACCTTC
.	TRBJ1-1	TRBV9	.	CASSVSGGQSLVIF	TGTGCCAGCAGCGTATCTGGGGGCCAATCGTTGGTGATCTTT
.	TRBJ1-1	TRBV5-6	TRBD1	CASSPGDRVRTEAFF	TGTGCCAGCAGCCCGGGAGACAGGGTGAGGACTGAAGCTTTCTTT
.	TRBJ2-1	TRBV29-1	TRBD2	CSVFRTSSYNEQFF	TGCAGCGTGTTTAGGACTAGCTCCTACAATGAGCAGTTCTTC
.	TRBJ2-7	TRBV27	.	CASSLSSNYEQYF	TGTGCCAGCAGTTTATCGTCTAATTACGAGCAGTACTTC
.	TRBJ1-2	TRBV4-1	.	CASSQDFSGYGYTF	TGCGCCAGCAGCCAAGATTTCAGTGGCTATGGCTACACCTTC
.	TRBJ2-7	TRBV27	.	CASSRGGISYEQYF	TGTGCCAGCAGCAGGGGAGGGATCTCCTACGAGCAGTACTTC
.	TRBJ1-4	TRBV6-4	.	CASSDSRWAGEKLFF	TGTGCCAGCAGTGACTCGAGGTGGGCGGGTGAAAAACTGTTTTTT
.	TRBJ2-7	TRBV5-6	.	CASSGAQVSSEQYF	TGTGCCAGCAGCGGGGCGCAGGTTTCATCCGAGCAGTACTTC
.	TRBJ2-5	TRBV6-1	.	CASRPWDGVQETQYF	TGTGCCAGCCGTCCCTGGGACGGGGTCCAAGAGACCCAGTACTTC
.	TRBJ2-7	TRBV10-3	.	CAIRMDGSYEQYF	TGTGCCATCAGGATGGACGGATCCTACGAGCAGTACTTC
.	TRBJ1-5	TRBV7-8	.	CASSFRGSNQPQHF	TGTGCCAGCAGCTTTCGGGGGAGCAATCAGCCCCAGCATTTT
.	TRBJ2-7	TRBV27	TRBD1	CASSPSDREGINEQYF	TGTGCCAGCAGTCCATCTGACAGGGAAGGGATTAACGAGCAGTACTTC
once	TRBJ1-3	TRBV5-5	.	CASSLGHPNELPGNTIYF	TGTGCCAGCAGCTTGGGACACCCAAACGAGCTTCCTGGAAACACCATATATTTT
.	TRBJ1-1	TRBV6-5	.	CASSSGGRTEAFF	TGTGCCAGCAGCTCCGGTGGTCGCACTGAAGCTTTCTTT
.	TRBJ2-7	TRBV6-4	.	CASTAPDRYEQYF	TGTGCCAGCACCGCCCCGGACAGATACGAGCAGTACTTC
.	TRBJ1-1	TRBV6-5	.	CASSLGTEAFF	TGTGCCAGCAGCCTAGGGACTGAAGCTTTCTTT
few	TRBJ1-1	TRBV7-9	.	CASSLPGGPEAFF	TGTGCCAGCAGCTTACCTGGGGGACCTGAAGCTTTCTTT
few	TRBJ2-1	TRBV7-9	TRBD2	CASSLTSGHQRYNEQFF	TGTGCCAGCAGCTTAACTAGCGGTCATCAAAGGTACAATGAGCAGTTCTTC
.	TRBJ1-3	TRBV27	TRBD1	CASSLSTGLAGNTIYF	TGTGCCAGCAGTTTATCGACAGGGCTCGCTGGAAACACCATATATTTT
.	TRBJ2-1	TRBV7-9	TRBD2	CASSETSGRNNEQFF	TGTGCCAGCAGCGAGACTAGCGGGAGGAACAATGAGCAGTTCTTC
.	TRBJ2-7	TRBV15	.	CATSRGVDEQYF	TGTGCCACCAGCAGAGGGGTAGACGAGCAGTACTTC
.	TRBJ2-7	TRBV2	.	CASSEEGSYEQYF	TGTGCCAGCAGTGAGGAGGGCTCCTACGAGCAGTACTTC
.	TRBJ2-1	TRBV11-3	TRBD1	CASSLEGGRNNEQFF	TGTGCCAGCAGCTTAGAAGGGGGCCGGAACAATGAGCAGTTCTTC
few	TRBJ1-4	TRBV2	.	CASSEMGLGEKLFF	TGTGCCAGCAGTGAGATGGGTCTGGGTGAAAAACTGTTTTTT
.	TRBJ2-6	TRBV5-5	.	CASSSGAGANVLTF	TGTGCCAGCAGCTCAGGGGCTGGGGCCAACGTCCTGACTTTC
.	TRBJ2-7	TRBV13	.	CASSLRRSAYEQYF	TGTGCCAGCAGCTTAAGGCGCTCCGCCTACGAGCAGTACTTC
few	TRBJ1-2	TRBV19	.	CASSFRRQVANYGYTF	TGTGCCAGTAGTTTTCGTCGACAGGTAGCTAACTATGGCTACACCTTC
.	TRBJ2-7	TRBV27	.	CASSLSLASYEQYF	TGTGCCAGCAGTTTATCGCTCGCTTCCTACGAGCAGTACTTC
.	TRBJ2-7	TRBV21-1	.	CASRAPGFGTSGTRSYEQYF	TGTGCCAGCAGAGCGCCGGGCTTTGGGACTAGCGGGACGCGTTCCTACGAGCAGTACTTC
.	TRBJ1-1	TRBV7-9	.	CATGILNTEAFF	TGTGCCACCGGGATTCTGAACACTGAAGCTTTCTTT
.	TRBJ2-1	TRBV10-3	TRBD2	CAIRGTSGGYNEQFF	TGTGCCATCAGGGGGACTAGCGGGGGCTACAATGAGCAGTTCTTC
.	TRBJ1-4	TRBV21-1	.	CASSKEAGEGSTNEKLFF	TGTGCCAGCAGCAAAGAGGCAGGGGAAGGCTCAACTAATGAAAAACTGTTTTTT
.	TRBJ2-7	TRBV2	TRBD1	CATLGGRALYEQYF	TGTGCCACTCTAGGGGGCAGGGCCCTCTACGAGCAGTACTTC
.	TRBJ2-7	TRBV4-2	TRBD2	CASTGTSGPYEQYF	TGTGCCAGCACCGGGACTAGCGGTCCCTACGAGCAGTACTTC
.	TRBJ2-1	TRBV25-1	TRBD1	CASSVRDRGRDEQFF	TGTGCCAGCAGTGTCCGGGACAGGGGGAGGGATGAGCAGTTCTTC